This T cell receptor beta chain was recovered during a study of blood T cell repertoires in COVID-19. Overall study context: The cDNA or gDNA used as material had been derived from T cells, B-cell-depleted T cells, or PBMCs.

Germline CDR1 is SGHRS and CDR2 is YFSETQ. The junction had 12 bases not matched to a gene; V was cut back by 0 bases and J by 3 bases. The CDR3 spans 18 residues. In this sample, this clone turned up once. Per the original methods: Reference gene primer amplification yielded estimated nucleated cell counts. The table came from immunoSEQ multiplex PCR; TCRdb's copy has only in-frame clones and leaves some out. V, J and clone size derive from that table, while D and trimming were established from the DNA sequence. The sample has a few hundred thousand clones; more than 70% are singletons. What was sequenced was peripheral blood. The source is a man older than 75 with acute or convalescent COVID-19. The J gene is TRBJ2-3, the V gene TRBV5-1; 8 bases align to TRBD1. CDR3 sequence: CASSLGARGLLRTDTQYF. CDR3 DNA sequence: TGCGCCAGCAGCTTGGGGGCCAGGGGGCTTCTGAGGACAGATACGCAGTATTTT.